Included here is one TCR beta chain sequence, with context. What it recognizes is unknown. These data originate in a study of OX40 agonist ivuxolimab in advanced cancers. Points from the study as a whole: Both CD4+ and CD8+ T cell populations in blood had undergone clonal expansion by week 6 at 0.1 to 3.0 mg/kg. There were also nonresponders showing low normalized T-cell clonal expansion. CD8+ T cells were the subset that, on average, had more expanded clones than CD4+.

TCRdb's table, derived via immunoSEQ multiplex PCR, lists solely in-frame clones and lacks some. Among some 35,000 clones listed, 70% to 85% were seen once. This CDR3 has 15 amino acids. Per germline, CDR1 SGHTA and CDR2 FQGTGA. The ends were cut back, 5 bases at V and 0 bases at J, with 10 bases in the middle. The TCR was taken from an adult with an advanced solid tumor such as melanoma, head and neck, liver or kidney cancer. The chain combines TRBV7-3 with TRBJ2-2; no firm D call. Material: CD4+ or CD8+ T cells sorted from blood, obtained in a trial of the OX40 agonist ivuxolimab. CDR3 sequence (DNA): TGTGCCAGCAGCCCTGGCAGTACGAACACCGGGGAGCTGTTTTTT. The encoded protein is CASSPGSTNTGELFF. Full variable domain (rest looked up from reference TRBV7-3 and TRBJ2-2): GAGVSQTPSNKVTEKGKYVELRCDPISGHTALYWYRQSLGQGPEFLIYFQGTGAADDSGLPNDRFFAVRPEGSVSTLKIQRTERGDSAVYLCASSPGSTNTGELFFGEGSRLTVL.